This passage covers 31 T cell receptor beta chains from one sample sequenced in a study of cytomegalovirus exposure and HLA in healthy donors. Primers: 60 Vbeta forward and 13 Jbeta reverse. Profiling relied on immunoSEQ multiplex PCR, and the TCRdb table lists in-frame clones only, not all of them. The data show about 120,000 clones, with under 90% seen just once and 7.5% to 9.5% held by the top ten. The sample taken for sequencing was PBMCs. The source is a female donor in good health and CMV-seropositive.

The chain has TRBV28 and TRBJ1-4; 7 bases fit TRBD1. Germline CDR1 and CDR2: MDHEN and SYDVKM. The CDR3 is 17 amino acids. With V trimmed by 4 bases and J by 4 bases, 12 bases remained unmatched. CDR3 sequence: CASSSLLRTGFNEKLFF. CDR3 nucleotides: TGTGCCAGCAGTTCCCTTCTCCGGACAGGCTTTAATGAAAAACTGTTTTTT.

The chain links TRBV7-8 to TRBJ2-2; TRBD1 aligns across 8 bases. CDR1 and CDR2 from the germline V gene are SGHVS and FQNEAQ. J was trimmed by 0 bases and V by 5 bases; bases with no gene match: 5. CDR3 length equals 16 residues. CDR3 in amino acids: CASSPGQDTNTGELFF. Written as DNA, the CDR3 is TGTGCCAGCAGCCCGGGACAGGATACGAACACCGGGGAGCTGTTTTTT.

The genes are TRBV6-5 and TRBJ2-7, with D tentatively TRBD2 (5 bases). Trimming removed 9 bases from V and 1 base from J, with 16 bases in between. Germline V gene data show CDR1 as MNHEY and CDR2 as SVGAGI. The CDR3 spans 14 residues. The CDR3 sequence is CASANGRGSYEQYF. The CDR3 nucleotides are TGTGCCAGTGCGAACGGACGGGGATCCTACGAGCAGTACTTC.

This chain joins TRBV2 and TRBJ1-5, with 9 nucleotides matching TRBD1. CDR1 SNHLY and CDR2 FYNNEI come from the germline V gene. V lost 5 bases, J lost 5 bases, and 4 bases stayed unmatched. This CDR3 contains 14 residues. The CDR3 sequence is CASSPGQGYQPQHF. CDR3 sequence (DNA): TGTGCCAGCAGTCCGGGACAGGGCTATCAGCCCCAGCATTTT.

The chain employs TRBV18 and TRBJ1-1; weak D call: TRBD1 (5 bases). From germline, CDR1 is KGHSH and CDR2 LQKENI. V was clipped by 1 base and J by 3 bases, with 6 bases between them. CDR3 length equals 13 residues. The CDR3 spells CASSPQGYTEAFF. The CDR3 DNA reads TGTGCCAGCTCACCACAGGGGTACACTGAAGCTTTCTTT.

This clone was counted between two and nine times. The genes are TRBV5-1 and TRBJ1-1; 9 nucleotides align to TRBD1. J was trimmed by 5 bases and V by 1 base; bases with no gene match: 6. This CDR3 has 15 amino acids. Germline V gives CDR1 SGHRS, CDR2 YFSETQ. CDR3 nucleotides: TGCGCCAGCAGCTTGTTGGGACAGGGAAGAACTGAAGCTTTCTTT. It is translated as CASSLLGQGRTEAFF.

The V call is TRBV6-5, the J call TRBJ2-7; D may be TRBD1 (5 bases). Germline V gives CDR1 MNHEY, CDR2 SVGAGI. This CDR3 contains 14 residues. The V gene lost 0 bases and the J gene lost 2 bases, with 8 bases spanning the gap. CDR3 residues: CASSYSAGPYEQYF. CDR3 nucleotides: TGTGCCAGCAGTTACTCAGCAGGGCCCTACGAGCAGTACTTC.

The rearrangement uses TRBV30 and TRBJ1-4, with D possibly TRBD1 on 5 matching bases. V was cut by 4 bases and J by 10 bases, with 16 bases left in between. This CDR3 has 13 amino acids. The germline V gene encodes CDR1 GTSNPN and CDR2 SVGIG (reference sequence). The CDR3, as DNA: TGTGCCTGGACCCGCGGGACGTCGGGAAAACTGTTTTTT. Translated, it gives CAWTRGTSGKLFF.

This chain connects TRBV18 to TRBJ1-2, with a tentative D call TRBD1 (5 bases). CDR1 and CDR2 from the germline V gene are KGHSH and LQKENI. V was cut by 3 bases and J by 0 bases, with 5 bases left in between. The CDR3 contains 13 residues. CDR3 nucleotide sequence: TGTGCCAGCTCACCGGACACTAACTATGGCTACACCTTC. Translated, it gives CASSPDTNYGYTF.

CDR3 sequence (DNA): TGCGCCAGCAGCTCGGGTCCCAATTCACCCCTCCACTTT. This sequence encodes CASSSGPNSPLHF. The rearrangement links TRBV5-1 to TRBJ1-6; D is undetermined. The V end lost 3 bases, the J end lost 7 bases, and 8 bases lay between the germline ends. Germline V CDR1 and CDR2: SGHRS, YFSETQ. This CDR3 spans 13 amino acids. Full variable domain (rest looked up from reference TRBV5-1 and TRBJ1-6): KAGVTQTPRYLIKTRGQQVTLSCSPISGHRSVSWYQQTPGQGLQFLFEYFSETQRNKGNFPGRFSGRQFSNSRSEMNVSTLELGDSALYLCASSSGPNSPLHFGNGTRLTVT.

In DNA, the CDR3 is TGTGCCAGCAGCGTAAACAGCGGGGACAATGAGCAGTTCTTC. It yields the protein CASSVNSGDNEQFF. The genes are TRBV9 and TRBJ2-1; TRBD2 matches at 7 bases. The CDR3 has 14 residues. Unmatched junction bases numbered 3, after V lost 1 base and J lost 5 bases. Germline V gene data show CDR1 as SGDLS and CDR2 as YYNGEE. Together with reference TRBV9 and TRBJ2-1, the CDR3 gives the full variable domain: DSGVTQTPKHLITATGQRVTLRCSPRSGDLSVYWYQQSLDQGLQFLIQYYNGEERAKGNILERFSAQQFPDLHSELNLSSLELGDSALYFCASSVNSGDNEQFFGPGTRLTVL.

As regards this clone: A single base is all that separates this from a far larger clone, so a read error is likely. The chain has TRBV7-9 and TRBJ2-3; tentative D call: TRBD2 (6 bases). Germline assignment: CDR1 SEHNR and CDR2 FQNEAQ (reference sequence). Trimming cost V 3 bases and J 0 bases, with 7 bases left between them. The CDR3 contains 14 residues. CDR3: CASSFGTSTDTQYF. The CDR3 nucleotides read TGTGCCAGCAGCTTCGGGACTAGCACAGATACGCAGTATTTT.

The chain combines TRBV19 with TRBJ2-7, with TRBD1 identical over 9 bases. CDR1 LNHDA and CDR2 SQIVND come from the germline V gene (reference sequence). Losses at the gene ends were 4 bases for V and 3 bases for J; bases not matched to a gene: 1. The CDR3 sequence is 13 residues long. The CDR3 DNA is TGTGCCAGTAGTACGGGACAGGGCTACGAGCAGTACTTC. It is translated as CASSTGQGYEQYF.

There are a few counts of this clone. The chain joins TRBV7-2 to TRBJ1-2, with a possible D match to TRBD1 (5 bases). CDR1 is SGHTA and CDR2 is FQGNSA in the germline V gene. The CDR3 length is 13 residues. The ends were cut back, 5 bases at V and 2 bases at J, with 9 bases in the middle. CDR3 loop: CASSPRQNYGYTF. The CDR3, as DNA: TGTGCCAGCAGCCCAAGACAGAACTATGGCTACACCTTC.

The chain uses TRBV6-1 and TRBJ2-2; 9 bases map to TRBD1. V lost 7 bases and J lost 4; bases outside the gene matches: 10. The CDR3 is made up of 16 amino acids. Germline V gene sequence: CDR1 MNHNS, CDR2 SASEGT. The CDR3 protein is CASIEGDRESTGELFF. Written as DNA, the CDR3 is TGTGCCAGCATTGAGGGGGACAGGGAGAGCACCGGGGAGCTGTTTTTT.

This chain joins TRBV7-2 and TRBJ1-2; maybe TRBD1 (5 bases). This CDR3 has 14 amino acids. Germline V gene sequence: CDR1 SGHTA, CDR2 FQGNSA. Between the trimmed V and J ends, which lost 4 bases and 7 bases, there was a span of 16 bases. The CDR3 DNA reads TGTGCCAGCAGCTACCGAAGGGGCTTGGGTGGCTACACCTTC. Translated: CASSYRRGLGGYTF.

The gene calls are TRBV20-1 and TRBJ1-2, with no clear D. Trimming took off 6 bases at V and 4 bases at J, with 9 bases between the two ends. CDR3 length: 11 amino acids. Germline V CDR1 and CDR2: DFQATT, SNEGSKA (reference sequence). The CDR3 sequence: CSATEAYGYTF. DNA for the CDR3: TGCAGTGCCACCGAGGCCTATGGCTACACCTTC.

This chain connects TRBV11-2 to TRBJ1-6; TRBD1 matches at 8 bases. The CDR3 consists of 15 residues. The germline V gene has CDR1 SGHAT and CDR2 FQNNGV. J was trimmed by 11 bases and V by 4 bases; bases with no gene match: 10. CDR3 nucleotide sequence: TGTGCCAGCAGCTCCAGGACAGGGAGTAGCACACCCCTCCACTTT. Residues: CASSSRTGSSTPLHF.

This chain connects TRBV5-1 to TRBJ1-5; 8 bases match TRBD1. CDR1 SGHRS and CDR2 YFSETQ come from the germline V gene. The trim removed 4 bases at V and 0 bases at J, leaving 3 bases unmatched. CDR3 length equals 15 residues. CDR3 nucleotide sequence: TGCGCCAGCAGCATACAGGGGGATAGCAATCAGCCCCAGCATTTT. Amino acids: CASSIQGDSNQPQHF. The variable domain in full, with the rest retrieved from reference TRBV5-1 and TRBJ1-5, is KAGVTQTPRYLIKTRGQQVTLSCSPISGHRSVSWYQQTPGQGLQFLFEYFSETQRNKGNFPGRFSGRQFSNSRSEMNVSTLELGDSALYLCASSIQGDSNQPQHFGDGTRLSIL.

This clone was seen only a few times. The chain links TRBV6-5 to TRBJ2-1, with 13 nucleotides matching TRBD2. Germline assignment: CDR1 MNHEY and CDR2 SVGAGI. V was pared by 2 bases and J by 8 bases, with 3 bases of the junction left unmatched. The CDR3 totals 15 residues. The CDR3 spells CASSYPGLAGYEQFF. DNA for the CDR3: TGTGCCAGCAGTTACCCGGGACTAGCGGGGTATGAGCAGTTCTTC.

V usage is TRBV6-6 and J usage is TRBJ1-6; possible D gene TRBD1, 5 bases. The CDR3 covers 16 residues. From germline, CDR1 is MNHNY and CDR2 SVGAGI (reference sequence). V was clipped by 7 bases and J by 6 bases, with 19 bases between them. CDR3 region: CASIYGGGGTNSPLHF. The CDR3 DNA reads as TGTGCCAGCATCTACGGAGGCGGAGGGACTAATTCACCCCTCCACTTT.

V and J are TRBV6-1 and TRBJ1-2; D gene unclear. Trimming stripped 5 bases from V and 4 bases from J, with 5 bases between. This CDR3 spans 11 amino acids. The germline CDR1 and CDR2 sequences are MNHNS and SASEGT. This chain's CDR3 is CASSPSYGYTF. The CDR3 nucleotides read TGTGCCAGCAGTCCCAGCTATGGCTACACCTTC.

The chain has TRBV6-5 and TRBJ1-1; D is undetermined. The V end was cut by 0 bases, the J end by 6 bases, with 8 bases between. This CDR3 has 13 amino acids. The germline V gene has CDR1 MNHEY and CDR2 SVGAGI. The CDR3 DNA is TGTGCCAGCAGTTACTCCCGGGGTTCTGAAGCTTTCTTT. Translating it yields CASSYSRGSEAFF.

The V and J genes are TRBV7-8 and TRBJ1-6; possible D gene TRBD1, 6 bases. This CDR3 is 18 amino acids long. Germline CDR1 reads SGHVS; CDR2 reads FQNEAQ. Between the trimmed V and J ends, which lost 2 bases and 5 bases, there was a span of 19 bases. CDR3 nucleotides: TGTGCCAGCAGCTTAACCCTAGGGGGACCTGCCGATAATTCACCCCTCCACTTT. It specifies CASSLTLGGPADNSPLHF.

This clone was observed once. The CDR3 spells CASSEYEGPVETQYF. Here the CDR3 DNA reads TGTGCCAGCAGTGAGTACGAGGGTCCGGTGGAGACCCAGTACTTC. The chain joins TRBV6-4 to TRBJ2-5, with D maybe TRBD2 (5 bases). The CDR3 totals 15 residues. Germline CDR1 is MRHNA and CDR2 is SNTAGT. Trimming removed 3 bases at V and 5 bases at J, with 16 bases between.

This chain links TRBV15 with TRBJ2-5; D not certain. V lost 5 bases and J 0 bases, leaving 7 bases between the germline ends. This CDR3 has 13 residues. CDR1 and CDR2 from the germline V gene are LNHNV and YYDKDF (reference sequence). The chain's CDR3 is CATSFPYQETQYF. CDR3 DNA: TGTGCCACCAGCTTCCCGTACCAAGAGACCCAGTACTTC. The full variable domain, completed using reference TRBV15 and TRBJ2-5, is DAMVIQNPRYQVTQFGKPVTLSCSQTLNHNVMYWYQQKSSQAPKLLFHYYDKDFNNEADTPDNFQSRRPNTSFCFLDIRSPGLGDTAMYLCATSFPYQETQYFGPGTRLLVL.

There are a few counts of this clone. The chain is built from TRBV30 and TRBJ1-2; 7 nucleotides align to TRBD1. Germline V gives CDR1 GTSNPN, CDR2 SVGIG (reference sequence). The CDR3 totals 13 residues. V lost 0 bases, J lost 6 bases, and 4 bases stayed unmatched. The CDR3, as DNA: TGTGCCTGGAGTGTGGTTGGGACAGATGGCTACACCTTC. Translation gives CAWSVVGTDGYTF.

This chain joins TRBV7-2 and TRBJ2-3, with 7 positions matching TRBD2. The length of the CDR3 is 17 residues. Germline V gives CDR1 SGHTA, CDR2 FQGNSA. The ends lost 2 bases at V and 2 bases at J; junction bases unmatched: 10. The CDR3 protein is CASSLSGRGFPTDTQYF. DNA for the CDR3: TGTGCCAGCAGCTTATCTGGGCGGGGGTTCCCCACAGATACGCAGTATTTT.

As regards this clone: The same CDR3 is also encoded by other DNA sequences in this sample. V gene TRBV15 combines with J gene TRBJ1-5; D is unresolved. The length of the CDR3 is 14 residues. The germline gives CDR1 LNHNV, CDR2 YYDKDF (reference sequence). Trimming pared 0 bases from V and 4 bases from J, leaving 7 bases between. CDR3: CATSRDRGNQPQHF. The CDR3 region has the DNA TGTGCCACCAGCAGAGATAGAGGGAATCAGCCCCAGCATTTT.

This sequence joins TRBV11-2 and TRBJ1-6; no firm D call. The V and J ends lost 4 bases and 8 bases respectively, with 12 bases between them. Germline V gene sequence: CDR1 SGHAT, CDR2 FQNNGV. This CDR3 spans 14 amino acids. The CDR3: CASSSNSGDSPLHF. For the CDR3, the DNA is TGTGCCAGCAGCTCCAACAGCGGGGATTCACCCCTCCACTTT. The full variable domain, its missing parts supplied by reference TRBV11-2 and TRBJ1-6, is EAGVAQSPRYKIIEKRQSVAFWCNPISGHATLYWYQQILGQGPKLLIQFQNNGVVDDSQLPKDRFSAERLKGVDSTLKIQPAKLEDSAVYLCASSSNSGDSPLHFGNGTRLTVT.

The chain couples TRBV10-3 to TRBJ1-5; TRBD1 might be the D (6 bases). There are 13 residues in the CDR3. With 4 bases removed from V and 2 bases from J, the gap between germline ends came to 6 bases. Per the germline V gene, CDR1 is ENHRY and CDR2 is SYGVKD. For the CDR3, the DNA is TGTGCCATCAGTGGGACAGGCAATCAGCCCCAGCATTTT. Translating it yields CAISGTGNQPQHF.